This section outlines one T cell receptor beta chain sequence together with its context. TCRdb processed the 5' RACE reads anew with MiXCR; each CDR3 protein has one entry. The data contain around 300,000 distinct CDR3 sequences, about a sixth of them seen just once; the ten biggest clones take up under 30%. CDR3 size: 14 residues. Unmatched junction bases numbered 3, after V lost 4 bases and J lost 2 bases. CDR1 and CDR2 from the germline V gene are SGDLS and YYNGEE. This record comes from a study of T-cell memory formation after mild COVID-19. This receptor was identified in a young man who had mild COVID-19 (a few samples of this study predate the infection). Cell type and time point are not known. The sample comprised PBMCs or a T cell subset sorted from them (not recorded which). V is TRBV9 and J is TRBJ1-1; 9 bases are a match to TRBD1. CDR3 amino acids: CASSYTGGNTEAFF. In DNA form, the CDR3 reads TGTGCCAGCAGCTATACAGGGGGCAACACTGAAGCTTTCTTT.